The clone carrying this T cell receptor (beta chain) was observed a few times. This sample was included in a study of T cell changes during pregnancy in multiple sclerosis. Profiling relied on immunoSEQ multiplex PCR, and the TCRdb table lists in-frame clones only, not all of them. Altogether roughly 49,000 clones are present, 95% being singletons, with the ten largest covering less than 6.5%. Between the trimmed V and J ends, which lost 2 bases and 7 bases, there was a span of 15 bases. CDR1 MRHNA and CDR2 SNTAGT come from the germline V gene. The CDR3 consists of 15 residues. Sample: CD8+ T cells from peripheral blood mononuclear cells, taken in the first trimester of pregnancy. The TCR sequence derives from a female donor with multiple sclerosis, enrolled in a pregnancy study. V gene TRBV6-4 combines with J gene TRBJ2-1; TRBD1 is a possible D gene (5 bases). The CDR3 nucleotides are TGTGCCAGCAGTGACGGTAGGGGTGAGGCAAATGAGCAGTTCTTC. Translation gives CASSDGRGEANEQFF.